A single sample gave rise to the 21 T cell receptor beta chains below, sequenced in a study of CD8+ T cells in alopecia areata. Isolated RNA was reverse transcribed into cDNA used as the sequencing template. Assay: immunoSEQ multiplex PCR; the TCRdb copy retains only in-frame clones and omits some. Seen here are 100,000 to 150,000 clones, 45% to 50% observed once, and the top ten hold about 10%. The specimen sequenced was NKG2D-low CD8+ T cells sorted from blood. Source of these receptors: a human donor with alopecia areata.

The rearrangement uses TRBV27 and TRBJ1-1; a possible D gene is TRBD1 (6 bases). This CDR3 has 14 residues. V was shortened by 3 bases and J by 9 bases, with 17 bases between the two germline ends. Germline V gene data show CDR1 as MNHEY and CDR2 as SMNVEV (reference sequence). DNA of the CDR3: TGTGCCAGCAGTTTCACCCCTGGGGGGCAGAAAGCTTTCTTT. This encodes CASSFTPGGQKAFF.

This chain joins TRBV15 and TRBJ2-2; possible D gene TRBD2, 6 bases. CDR3 length: 15 amino acids. V lost 4 bases and J lost 0, with 9 bases in between. In germline, CDR1 is LNHNV, CDR2 YYDKDF (reference sequence). The CDR3 reads CATSNGTPNTGELFF. Written as DNA, the CDR3 is TGTGCCACCAGCAACGGGACTCCGAACACCGGGGAGCTGTTTTTT.

V is TRBV6-6 and J is TRBJ2-7; D unclear. CDR1 and CDR2 from the germline V gene are MNHNY and SVGAGI (reference sequence). Trimming stripped 7 bases from V and 7 bases from J, with 14 bases between. The CDR3 is 12 residues long. CDR3 bases: TGTGCCAGCATAGGGCCTCTTGGGGAGCAGTACTTC. It encodes CASIGPLGEQYF.

The rearrangement joins TRBV19 to TRBJ2-7; no definite D call. V was trimmed by 1 base and J by 2 bases, leaving 9 bases between them. CDR3 size: 14 residues. Germline CDR1 reads LNHDA; CDR2 reads SQIVND (reference sequence). Here the CDR3 reads CASSIGVQAYEQYF. CDR3 sequence (DNA): TGTGCCAGTAGTATAGGGGTCCAAGCCTACGAGCAGTACTTC.

J is TRBJ2-3 and V is TRBV28; the D gene is possibly TRBD2 (6 bases). The V end lost 5 bases, the J end lost 5 bases, and 11 bases lay between the germline ends. Germline V gene data show CDR1 as MDHEN and CDR2 as SYDVKM. This CDR3 has 13 amino acids. CDR3 bases: TGTGCCAGCAGTAAGGAGGGAGTAGATACGCAGTATTTT. Translation: CASSKEGVDTQYF.

This rearrangement joins TRBV29-1 to TRBJ1-2, with D perhaps matching TRBD1 (5 bases). The germline V gene has CDR1 SQVTM and CDR2 ANQGSEA. This CDR3 is 15 amino acids long. The V gene lost 8 bases and the J gene lost 1 base, with 20 bases spanning the gap. CDR3 sequence: CSSYQGSWDNYGYTF. The CDR3 DNA sequence: TGCAGCTCATATCAGGGCTCGTGGGATAACTATGGCTACACCTTC.

This clone was seen only a few times. The chain carries TRBV6-6 and TRBJ2-5, with D unresolved. The germline V gene has CDR1 MNHNY and CDR2 SVGAGI (reference sequence). There are 11 residues in the CDR3. Trimming pared 8 bases from V and 5 bases from J, leaving 9 bases between. The CDR3 loop reads CASCEEETQYF. In DNA, the CDR3 is TGTGCCAGCTGCGAGGAGGAGACCCAGTACTTC.

This sequence joins TRBV10-3 and TRBJ2-1; TRBD2 aligns across 7 bases. Losses at the gene ends were 6 bases for V and 5 bases for J; bases not matched to a gene: 4. The CDR3 totals 13 residues. The germline CDR1 and CDR2 sequences are ENHRY and SYGVKD. The CDR3 coding sequence is TGTGCCATCAGGCCGACTAGCAACAATGAGCAGTTCTTC. Protein sequence: CAIRPTSNNEQFF.

The rearrangement links TRBV29-1 to TRBJ2-3; 7 nucleotides align to TRBD2. Germline-derived CDR1 and CDR2 are SQVTM and ANQGSEA. CDR3 length: 15 amino acids. V lost 6 bases and J lost 1; bases outside the gene matches: 10. The CDR3 sequence: CSVPGRALGTDTQYF. DNA for the CDR3: TGCAGCGTCCCTGGGAGGGCCTTAGGCACAGATACGCAGTATTTT.

This sequence joins TRBV28 and TRBJ2-3, with 9 bases that match TRBD2. Germline CDR1 reads MDHEN; CDR2 reads SYDVKM. The CDR3 extends over 18 amino acids. V gave up 2 bases and J gave up 0 bases; unmatched junction bases: 9. The CDR3: CASSLGLAGLTSTDTQYF. The CDR3 DNA follows: TGTGCCAGCAGTTTAGGGCTAGCGGGGCTTACTAGCACAGATACGCAGTATTTT.

This rearrangement joins TRBV4-2 to TRBJ2-1; 12 nucleotides agree with TRBD2. V lost 4 bases, J lost 5 bases, and 3 bases stayed unmatched. From germline, CDR1 is LGHNA and CDR2 YNFKEQ. The CDR3 runs to 15 residues. CDR3 in DNA: TGTGCCAGCAGCCGGACTAGCGGGGATGACAATGAGCAGTTCTTC. Amino acids: CASSRTSGDDNEQFF.

A few counts support this clone. The genes are TRBV28 and TRBJ1-6; no definite D call. Germline V gene lookup returns CDR1 MDHEN and CDR2 SYDVKM. Trimming pared 5 bases from V and 7 bases from J, leaving 9 bases between. The CDR3 runs to 13 residues. The CDR3 sequence: CASSNSGNSPLHF. DNA for the CDR3: TGTGCCAGCAGTAACAGCGGCAATTCACCCCTCCACTTT.

The V call is TRBV6-4, the J call TRBJ2-2, with 9 bases matching TRBD2. Germline trimming cut 0 bases from V and 4 bases from J; bases unmatched to any gene: 6. Per the germline V gene, CDR1 is MRHNA and CDR2 is SNTAGT. The CDR3 extends over 17 amino acids. CDR3 coding DNA: TGTGCCAGCAGTGACTCGGGCGGACTAGCGCCCACCGGGGAGCTGTTTTTT. Translating it yields CASSDSGGLAPTGELFF.

The CDR3 sequence is CASSLSGESNSPLHF. Here the CDR3 DNA reads TGCGCCAGCAGCTTGAGTGGGGAATCCAATTCACCCCTCCACTTT. The rearrangement uses TRBV5-1 and TRBJ1-6; no firm D call. The CDR3 is made up of 15 amino acids. Germline V CDR1 and CDR2: SGHRS, YFSETQ. V lost 1 base and J 7 bases, leaving 12 bases between the germline ends. The full variable domain, with the rest looked up from reference TRBV5-1 and TRBJ1-6, is KAGVTQTPRYLIKTRGQQVTLSCSPISGHRSVSWYQQTPGQGLQFLFEYFSETQRNKGNFPGRFSGRQFSNSRSEMNVSTLELGDSALYLCASSLSGESNSPLHFGNGTRLTVT.

This chain connects TRBV29-1 to TRBJ2-3; 9 bases map to TRBD2. Germline-derived CDR1 and CDR2 are SQVTM and ANQGSEA. V lost 5 bases, J lost 3 bases, and 9 bases stayed unmatched. This CDR3 spans 15 amino acids. CDR3 sequence: CSVWAAGGRTDTQYF. Here the CDR3 DNA reads TGCAGCGTTTGGGCGGCGGGGGGGCGAACAGATACGCAGTATTTT.

V gene TRBV2 combines with J gene TRBJ2-7, with 9 bases aligning to TRBD1. The trim removed 8 bases at V and 2 bases at J, leaving 7 bases unmatched. Germline V CDR1 and CDR2: SNHLY, FYNNEI. The CDR3 totals 14 residues. The CDR3 region has the DNA TGTGCCAGCGCGGACAGGGGAAGGACCTACGAGCAGTACTTC. This encodes CASADRGRTYEQYF.

The chain uses TRBV11-2 and TRBJ2-7, with D tentatively TRBD1 (6 bases). Germline V gives CDR1 SGHAT, CDR2 FQNNGV. V gave up 5 bases and J gave up 3 bases, with 11 bases separating them. This CDR3 comprises 13 residues. The CDR3 DNA sequence: TGTGCCAGCAGCCCGGGGACAAACTACGAGCAGTACTTC. Protein: CASSPGTNYEQYF.

The chain uses TRBV27 and TRBJ2-7, with D possibly called TRBD1 or TRBD2 (5 bases each). From germline, CDR1 is MNHEY and CDR2 SMNVEV (reference sequence). V was pared by 8 bases and J by 5 bases, with 25 bases between. The CDR3 totals 16 residues. The CDR3 bases are TGTGCCAGCGGCTCAGTCGCAGGGTTGGGACGGGACGAGCAGTACTTC. Its protein product is CASGSVAGLGRDEQYF.

This sequence joins TRBV9 and TRBJ2-2; D is uncertain. Per the germline V gene, CDR1 is SGDLS and CDR2 is YYNGEE. CDR3 length: 14 amino acids. V was trimmed by 0 bases and J by 4 bases, leaving 7 bases between them. The CDR3 protein is CASSVAGSTGELFF. In nucleotides, the CDR3 is TGTGCCAGCAGCGTAGCGGGTAGCACCGGGGAGCTGTTTTTT. The full variable domain, rest sourced from reference TRBV9 and TRBJ2-2, is DSGVTQTPKHLITATGQRVTLRCSPRSGDLSVYWYQQSLDQGLQFLIQYYNGEERAKGNILERFSAQQFPDLHSELNLSSLELGDSALYFCASSVAGSTGELFFGEGSRLTVL.

This clone has just a few counts. The J gene is TRBJ2-5, the V gene TRBV28; 8 bases are shared with TRBD1. V lost 6 bases to trimming and J lost 1 base; unmatched junction nucleotides: 4. The CDR3 consists of 14 residues. CDR1 is MDHEN, CDR2 SYDVKM, per germline. The CDR3 coding sequence is TGTGCCAGCAGGGACAGGGTCTTCCAAGAGACCCAGTACTTC. Its translation is CASRDRVFQETQYF.

This clone appeared once. The rearrangement joins TRBV15 to TRBJ2-3, with D tentatively TRBD1 or TRBD2 (6 bases each). CDR1 and CDR2 from the germline V gene are LNHNV and YYDKDF (reference sequence). The CDR3 has 14 residues. V was pared by 3 bases and J by 6 bases, with 13 bases between. CDR3 sequence reads: CATSRTRGADTQYF. CDR3 nucleotide sequence: TGTGCCACCAGCAGGACTAGGGGGGCGGATACGCAGTATTTT.